This TCR beta chain came from a study of CD8 T cells in Susac syndrome. cDNA came from roughly 0.53 to 1 ug RNA primed by random hexamers. The amplification used immunoSEQ multiplex PCR on TCR beta CDR3; it spanned 54 Vbeta and 13 Jbeta. TCRdb called the immunoSEQ multiplex PCR reads again in MiXCR, with one record for every CDR3 protein. In the table there are some 50,000 distinct CDR3 sequences, approximately 95% of which are singletons. J was trimmed by 2 bases and V by 7 bases; bases with no gene match: 11. The germline V gene encodes CDR1 PRHDT and CDR2 FYEKMQ (reference sequence). This CDR3 has 16 amino acids.

The sequenced sample was CD8+ T cells from PBMCs. The sequence derives from a human donor with Susac syndrome. The gene calls are TRBV13 and TRBJ2-1; 7 positions match TRBD2. The CDR3 region is CASTGGGPSTYNEQFF. For the CDR3, the DNA is TGTGCCAGCACGGGCGGGGGACCCTCAACCTACAATGAGCAGTTCTTC.